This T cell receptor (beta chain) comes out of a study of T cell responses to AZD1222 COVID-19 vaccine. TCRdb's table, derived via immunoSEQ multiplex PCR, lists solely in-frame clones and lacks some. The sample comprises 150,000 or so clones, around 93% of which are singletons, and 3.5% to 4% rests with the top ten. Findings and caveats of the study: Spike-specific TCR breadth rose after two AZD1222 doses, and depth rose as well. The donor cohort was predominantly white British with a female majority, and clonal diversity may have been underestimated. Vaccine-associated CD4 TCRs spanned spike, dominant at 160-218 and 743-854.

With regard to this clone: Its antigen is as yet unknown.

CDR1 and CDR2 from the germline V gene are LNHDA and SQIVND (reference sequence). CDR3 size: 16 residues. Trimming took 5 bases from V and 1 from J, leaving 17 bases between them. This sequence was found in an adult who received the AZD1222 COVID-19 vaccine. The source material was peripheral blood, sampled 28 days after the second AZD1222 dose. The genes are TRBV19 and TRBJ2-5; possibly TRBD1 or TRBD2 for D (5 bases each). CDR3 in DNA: TGTGCCAGTAGTCACCCCTCGGGGCCACTCCAAGAGACCCAGTACTTC. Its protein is CASSHPSGPLQETQYF. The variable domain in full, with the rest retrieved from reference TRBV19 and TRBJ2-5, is DGGITQSPKYLFRKEGQNVTLSCEQNLNHDAMYWYRQDPGQGLRLIYYSQIVNDFQKGDIAEGYSVSREKKESFPLTVTSAQKNPTAFYLCASSHPSGPLQETQYFGPGTRLLVL.